Listed below are T cell receptor beta chains from one sample, sequenced in a study of identifying expanded T cells in peripheral blood. Method: immunoSEQ multiplex PCR; TCRdb's copy keeps in-frame clones and lacks some. Among 80,000 to 90,000 clones listed, about nine tenths were seen once. Sequences were obtained from blood. These TCRs come from a person between 18 and 75 years old in good health. CDR3s include the opening cysteine and the closing phenylalanine or tryptophan. A D gene is named only where the DNA matches it firmly. Rows may omit the clone size; those that give it use once, few, many or a size class.

>NA|NA|TRBV9|TRBJ1-1
CASSVDGSDNTEAFF
TGTGCCAGCAGCGTAGACGGGTCCGATAACACTGAAGCTTTCTTT
>NA|TRBD2|TRBV2|TRBJ2-7
CASSEAAPSWEGYEQYF
TGTGCCAGCAGTGAAGCCGCGCCGTCGTGGGAGGGCTACGAGCAGTACTTC
>NA|TRBD2|TRBV28|TRBJ2-7
CASSLSGGGYEQYF
TGTGCCAGCAGTCTCTCCGGGGGGGGCTACGAGCAGTACTTC
>NA|NA|TRBV9|TRBJ2-5
CASSGGPEQETQYF
TGTGCCAGCAGCGGGGGGCCGGAACAAGAGACCCAGTACTTC
>NA|NA|TRBV7-2|TRBJ1-3
CASSLVSGSSGNTIYF
TGTGCCAGCAGCTTAGTTTCCGGAAGCTCTGGAAACACCATATATTTT
>once|NA|TRBV5-5|TRBJ2-5
CASSLGYGGQETQYF
TGTGCCAGCAGCTTGGGGTACGGAGGGCAAGAGACCCAGTACTTC
>NA|NA|TRBV5-6|TRBJ2-5
CASSLRDGGLETQYF
TGTGCCAGCAGCTTGCGGGACGGTGGCTTGGAGACCCAGTACTTC
>NA|TRBD2|TRBV5-1|TRBJ2-5
CASSPEGLAGGPEYF
TGCGCCAGCAGCCCCGAAGGACTAGCGGGGGGGCCCGAGTACTTC
>NA|NA|TRBV5-8|TRBJ1-5
CASSPPPYNSNQPQHF
TGTGCCAGCAGCCCACCCCCTTACAATAGCAATCAGCCCCAGCATTTT
>NA|NA|TRBV7-7|TRBJ2-2
CASSPPTDSGELFF
TGTGCTAGCAGCCCACCGACAGACTCCGGGGAGCTGTTTTTT
>NA|NA|TRBV7-2|TRBJ2-7
CASSLDHGASSEQYF
TGTGCCAGCAGCTTAGATCACGGGGCTTCAAGCGAGCAGTACTTC
>NA|TRBD2|TRBV9|TRBJ2-3
CASSPLGREKDTQYF
TGTGCCAGCAGCCCCTTGGGGCGGGAGAAGGATACGCAGTATTTT
>NA|NA|TRBV7-3|TRBJ1-3
CASSSLLVPGNTIYF
TGTGCCAGCAGCTCCCTCTTGGTCCCTGGAAACACCATATATTTT
>NA|TRBD2|TRBV5-1|TRBJ2-7
CASSPGLAGGFLPYEQYF
TGCGCCAGCAGCCCAGGACTAGCGGGGGGTTTCCTACCCTACGAGCAGTACTTC
>NA|NA|TRBV10-1|TRBJ2-1
CASSESGDWNEQFF
TGCGCCAGCAGTGAGTCGGGGGACTGGAATGAGCAGTTCTTC
>few|NA|TRBV11-2|TRBJ1-3
CASTMGDGVANTIYF
TGTGCCAGCACCATGGGGGATGGGGTGGCAAACACCATATATTTT
>NA|NA|TRBV20-1|TRBJ2-1
CSAFGLDEQFF
TGCAGTGCCTTCGGATTGGACGAGCAGTTCTTC
>NA|TRBD2|TRBV29-1|TRBJ2-7
CSVRGLAGNSYEQYF
TGCAGCGTTCGTGGACTAGCGGGGAACTCCTACGAGCAGTACTTC
>NA|NA|TRBV21-1|TRBJ2-5
CASSECGQGRLIRAQYF
TGTGCCAGCAGCGAATGCGGACAGGGGAGGTTGATAAGGGCCCAGTACTTC
>NA|NA|TRBV5-5|TRBJ2-3
CASSLAVRTDTQYF
TGTGCCAGCAGCTTGGCGGTCCGCACAGATACGCAGTATTTT
>NA|NA|TRBV6-5|TRBJ2-7
CASKPQGRYEQYF
TGTGCCAGCAAACCCCAGGGACGCTACGAGCAGTACTTC
>NA|NA|TRBV4-3|TRBJ2-5
CASSPGLGGGPQETQYF
TGCGCCAGCAGCCCAGGGCTCGGGGGAGGACCACAAGAGACCCAGTACTTC
>NA|TRBD2|TRBV4-3|TRBJ2-1
CASSLGLGVGNEQFF
TGCGCCAGCAGCCTCGGACTAGGAGTTGGCAATGAGCAGTTCTTC
>once|TRBD1|TRBV4-1|TRBJ2-7
CASSPGTGWTYEQYF
TGCGCCAGCAGCCCGGGGACAGGGTGGACCTACGAGCAGTACTTC
>NA|NA|TRBV9|TRBJ2-5
CASSVGPLPGPRQETQYF
TGTGCCAGCAGCGTAGGCCCCCTTCCGGGACCCCGCCAAGAGACCCAGTACTTC
>NA|NA|TRBV19|TRBJ1-5
CASNPWGAQSDQPQHF
TGTGCCAGTAATCCCTGGGGGGCGCAGAGTGATCAGCCCCAGCATTTT
>NA|TRBD2|TRBV27|TRBJ2-3
CASSEAREAPLGF
TGTGCCAGCAGTGAAGCGCGGGAGGCCCCGTTGGGTTTT
>NA|NA|TRBV7-2|TRBJ2-3
CASRLALTRPDTQYF
TGTGCCAGCAGGTTGGCGCTAACACGCCCAGATACGCAGTATTTT
>NA|TRBD1|TRBV5-6|TRBJ1-6
CASSLGQGPLHF
TGTGCCAGCAGTCTGGGACAGGGCCCCCTCCACTTT
>NA|TRBD1|TRBV5-1|TRBJ1-2
CASSLAGGSYGYTF
TGCGCCAGCAGCTTGGCAGGGGGAAGTTATGGCTACACCTTC
>NA|TRBD1|TRBV7-9|TRBJ2-1
CASSPQTGATYNEQFF
TGTGCCAGCAGCCCTCAGACAGGGGCTACTTACAATGAGCAGTTCTTC
>NA|TRBD1|TRBV29-1|TRBJ2-1
CSVEDRDRYNEQFF
TGCAGCGTTGAAGATCGGGACAGATACAATGAGCAGTTCTTC
>NA|NA|TRBV29-1|TRBJ2-3
CSVADYLGTDTQYF
TGCAGCGTGGCGGACTACCTCGGGACAGATACGCAGTATTTT
>once|NA|TRBV2|TRBJ2-2
CASRYSGELFF
TGTGCCAGCAGGTACTCCGGGGAGCTGTTTTTT
>NA|NA|TRBV12-5|TRBJ2-1
CASGFRINEQFF
TGTGCTAGTGGTTTCCGAATAAATGAGCAGTTCTTC
>few|NA|TRBV4-1|TRBJ2-5
CASSPNRDVRETQYF
TGCGCCAGCAGCCCCAACCGGGACGTGAGGGAGACCCAGTACTTC
>NA|NA|TRBV30|TRBJ1-1
CAWRAVTNTEAFF
TGTGCCTGGAGAGCGGTGACGAACACTGAAGCTTTCTTT
>NA|NA|TRBV4-1|TRBJ2-7
CASRLIDDPYYEQYF
TGCGCCAGCAGGCTAATTGATGATCCCTACTACGAGCAGTACTTC
>NA|NA|TRBV6-4|TRBJ2-1
CASRAIPGPLGQNEQFF
TGTGCCAGCAGGGCCATACCGGGACCCCTAGGCCAAAATGAGCAGTTCTTC
>NA|TRBD1|TRBV19|TRBJ2-7
CASSTSGQGSYEQYF
TGTGCCAGTAGTACCTCGGGACAGGGGTCCTACGAGCAGTACTTC
>once|TRBD2|TRBV7-6|TRBJ2-1
CASSLRTSGSLSEQFF
TGTGCCAGCAGCTTAAGAACTAGCGGGAGTTTATCTGAGCAGTTCTTC
>NA|NA|TRBV27|TRBJ2-1
CASSPPLGGHEQFF
TGTGCCAGCAGTCCGCCACTGGGCGGGCATGAGCAGTTCTTC
>many|NA|TRBV30|TRBJ1-1
CAWSVQGIHPFF
TGTGCCTGGAGTGTACAGGGAATACATCCCTTCTTT
>NA|TRBD1|TRBV6-1|TRBJ2-1
CASSVEGATPYNEQFF
TGTGCCAGCAGTGTAGAGGGGGCCACGCCCTACAATGAGCAGTTCTTC
>NA|NA|TRBV9|TRBJ2-7
CASSPTRLSYEQYF
TGTGCCAGCAGCCCCACTCGGCTGTCCTACGAGCAGTACTTC
>NA|NA|TRBV14|TRBJ2-5
CASSQPGTGRREETQYF
TGTGCCAGCAGCCAGCCGGGCACAGGGAGGAGGGAAGAGACCCAGTACTTC
>NA|NA|TRBV7-2|TRBJ2-1
CASSTKQGLWGNEQFF
TGTGCCAGCAGCACTAAGCAGGGATTGTGGGGCAATGAGCAGTTCTTC
>NA|TRBD1|TRBV2|TRBJ1-5
CASSDGTGVSTSQHF
TGTGCCAGCAGTGATGGGACAGGGGTTTCGACGTCCCAGCATTTT
>NA|NA|TRBV11-3|TRBJ2-2
CASSLSIFRSPGELFF
TGTGCCAGCAGCTTAAGCATATTTAGGAGCCCCGGGGAGCTGTTTTTT
>NA|NA|TRBV5-1|TRBJ2-2
CASSLAGGANTGELFF
TGCGCCAGCAGCTTGGCCGGAGGAGCGAACACCGGGGAGCTGTTTTTT
>NA|TRBD1|TRBV28|TRBJ1-3
CASSFWTGRVPGNTIYF
TGTGCCAGCAGTTTCTGGACAGGGAGGGTCCCTGGAAACACCATATATTTT
>NA|NA|TRBV11-2|TRBJ2-5
CASSLETGTQYF
TGTGCCAGCAGCTTAGAAACCGGGACCCAGTACTTC
>NA|TRBD2|TRBV5-1|TRBJ2-3
CASSLGRSIGTSGTDTQYF
TGCGCCAGCAGCTTGGGCCGGTCGATCGGGACTAGCGGAACAGATACGCAGTATTTT
>NA|TRBD1|TRBV7-3|TRBJ2-1
CASSADRGPNDEQFF
TGTGCCAGCAGCGCAGACAGGGGGCCTAACGATGAGCAGTTCTTC
>NA|NA|TRBV11-2|TRBJ2-5
CASSPNPTATQYF
TGTGCCAGCAGCCCAAACCCGACAGCTACCCAGTACTTC